The 32 T cell receptor beta chains in this list originate from one sample, sequenced in a study of blood T cell repertoires in COVID-19. Generated by immunoSEQ multiplex PCR, the TCRdb table keeps only in-frame clones and is missing some. The sample includes 45,000 to 65,000 clones, roughly 87% seen only once; the top ten take approximately 5%. The sequenced sample consisted of peripheral blood. These receptors all come from an elderly man in a cohort sampled during active COVID-19.

This chain's CDR3 is CASSGGGANQPQHF. CDR3 nucleotides: TGCGCCAGCAGCGGGGGAGGGGCGAATCAGCCCCAGCATTTT. This sequence joins TRBV5-1 and TRBJ1-5, with D maybe TRBD1 (5 bases). The V gene's germline CDR1 is SGHRS and CDR2 YFSETQ. This CDR3 spans 14 amino acids. V was cut by 4 bases and J by 4 bases, with 12 bases left in between.

The chain employs TRBV7-6 and TRBJ2-5, with TRBD2 identical over 7 bases. The CDR3 is 16 residues long. Trimming took 1 base from V and 5 from J; bases not matched to a gene: 10. The V gene's germline CDR1 is SGHVS and CDR2 FNYEAQ. The CDR3: CASSLVSGRGGETQYF. As DNA, the CDR3 is TGTGCCAGCAGCTTAGTTAGCGGACGGGGAGGGGAGACCCAGTACTTC. Drawing the rest from reference TRBV7-6 and TRBJ2-5, the complete variable domain is GAGVSQSPRYKVTKRGQDVALRCDPISGHVSLYWYRQALGQGPEFLTYFNYEAQQDKSGLPNDRFSAERPEGSISTLTIQRTEQRDSAMYRCASSLVSGRGGETQYFGPGTRLLVL.

This sequence joins TRBV19 and TRBJ1-3, with no clear D. The CDR3 is 14 amino acids. Germline CDR1 is LNHDA and CDR2 is SQIVND (reference sequence). V was clipped by 4 bases and J by 4 bases, with 11 bases between them. The CDR3: CASSTTPRGNTIYF. DNA for the CDR3: TGTGCCAGTAGTACGACCCCCAGGGGAAACACCATATATTTT.

V usage is TRBV6-1 and J usage is TRBJ2-3, with 11 bases that match TRBD2. The CDR3 consists of 20 residues. The J segment lost 0 bases and the V segment lost 4 bases, leaving 15 bases of the junction unmatched. Germline CDR1 MNHNS, CDR2 SASEGT. In DNA form, the CDR3 reads TGTGCCAGCAGTGGGCGGACTAGCGGGCGGGGACTTCATAGCACAGATACGCAGTATTTT. This sequence encodes CASSGRTSGRGLHSTDTQYF.

Details on this clone: The same CDR3 arises from other DNA sequences in this sample as well. The chain combines TRBV19 with TRBJ2-3; TRBD1 matches 7 bases. The trim removed 3 bases at V and 2 bases at J, leaving 2 bases unmatched. The CDR3 length is 14 residues. The V gene's germline CDR1 is LNHDA and CDR2 SQIVND (reference sequence). The CDR3 region is CASSIDRDTDTQYF. CDR3 nucleotides: TGTGCCAGTAGTATTGACAGGGACACAGATACGCAGTATTTT.

The chain joins TRBV2 to TRBJ1-6; D possibly corresponds to TRBD1 (5 bases). Germline assignment: CDR1 SNHLY and CDR2 FYNNEI. Trimming cost V 4 bases and J 5 bases, with 12 bases left between them. The CDR3 has 15 amino acids. CDR3 protein: CASSVRGVNNSPLHF. In nucleotides, the CDR3 is TGTGCCAGCAGTGTACGGGGGGTAAATAATTCACCCCTCCACTTT.

Only a few counts were recorded for this clone. The rearrangement links TRBV7-9 to TRBJ1-1; D possibly corresponds to TRBD1 (5 bases). The CDR3 is 14 residues long. V lost 4 bases to trimming and J lost 5 bases, with 14 bases between them. Germline loops: CDR1 SEHNR, CDR2 FQNEAQ (reference sequence). This chain's CDR3 is CASSYTQGRTEAFF. The CDR3 DNA reads TGTGCCAGCAGCTACACTCAGGGTCGAACTGAAGCTTTCTTT.

The chain joins TRBV19 to TRBJ1-4; tentative D call: TRBD1 (5 bases). V gave up 7 bases and J gave up 1 base, with 16 bases separating them. CDR1 and CDR2 (germline): LNHDA, SQIVND (reference sequence). CDR3 size: 16 residues. CDR3 amino acids: CASTTWRGGTNEKLFF. DNA for the CDR3: TGTGCCAGTACCACGTGGCGGGGCGGAACTAATGAAAAACTGTTTTTT.

The chain is built from TRBV7-9 and TRBJ1-1; 8 bases line up with TRBD1. This CDR3 spans 13 amino acids. Germline V CDR1 and CDR2: SEHNR, FQNEAQ (reference sequence). V lost 5 bases, J lost 4 bases, and 3 bases stayed unmatched. In DNA form, the CDR3 reads TGTGCCAGCAGCCCAGGGGGCACCACTGAAGCTTTCTTT. It yields the protein CASSPGGTTEAFF.

This chain joins TRBV5-1 and TRBJ2-7; possibly TRBD1 for D (5 bases). From germline, CDR1 is SGHRS and CDR2 YFSETQ. The V gene lost 3 bases and the J gene lost 1 base, with 11 bases spanning the gap. This CDR3 contains 14 residues. The CDR3 nucleotides are TGCGCCAGCAGCTCACGGACAACGTCCTACGAGCAGTACTTC. Its translation: CASSSRTTSYEQYF.

The gene calls are TRBV9 and TRBJ2-5; 8 bases align to TRBD2. The CDR3 consists of 16 residues. Germline loops: CDR1 SGDLS, CDR2 YYNGEE. The trim removed 4 bases at V and 0 bases at J, leaving 8 bases unmatched. Here the CDR3 DNA reads TGTGCCAGCAGCCCTGGGGCTAGCGGGTACCAAGAGACCCAGTACTTC. The encoded protein is CASSPGASGYQETQYF.

The CDR3 DNA sequence: TGTGCCAGTACCCGAGGAAGAGGGGGCCATCAGCCCCAGCATTTT. Residues: CASTRGRGGHQPQHF. This rearrangement joins TRBV19 to TRBJ1-5, with 7 positions matching TRBD1. Germline CDR1 LNHDA, CDR2 SQIVND (reference sequence). Trimming at V came to 7 bases and at J to 5 bases, leaving 11 bases not matched to a gene. The CDR3 loop spans 15 amino acids.

This chain connects TRBV16 to TRBJ1-2; D may be TRBD1 (6 bases). CDR1 KGHSY and CDR2 FQNENV come from the germline V gene. The CDR3 loop spans 13 amino acids. V was clipped by 3 bases and J by 7 bases, with 12 bases between them. Written as DNA, the CDR3 is TGTGCCAGCAGCCAGCAGGGGCTCGGTGGCTACACCTTC. Translating it yields CASSQQGLGGYTF.

V usage is TRBV11-3 and J usage is TRBJ1-3, with unresolved D. Germline-derived CDR1 and CDR2 are SGHNT and YENEEA. The CDR3 is 13 residues long. V was cut by 3 bases and J by 4 bases, with 7 bases left in between. CDR3 sequence reads: CASSLTRGNTIYF. CDR3 in DNA: TGTGCCAGCAGCTTGACAAGAGGAAACACCATATATTTT.

The chain couples TRBV3-1 (or the pseudogene TRBV3-2) to TRBJ2-2; D ambiguous. Trimming took off 6 bases at V and 6 bases at J, with 20 bases between the two ends. Germline assignment: CDR1 LGHDT and CDR2 YNNKEL (reference sequence). The CDR3 is 16 amino acids. The CDR3 DNA is TGTGCCAGCAGACCCGGCGGCTGGGTTTGGGCCGGGGAGCTGTTTTTT. Translation: CASRPGGWVWAGELFF.

The rearrangement links TRBV7-6 to TRBJ1-6; 7 bases match TRBD1. Germline assignment: CDR1 SGHVS and CDR2 FNYEAQ. V lost 4 bases to trimming and J lost 6 bases; unmatched junction nucleotides: 9. The CDR3 length is 16 residues. CDR3 sequence: CASSSQGRSSNSPLHF. The CDR3 nucleotides read TGTGCCAGCAGCTCACAGGGGCGGTCGTCTAATTCACCCCTCCACTTT.

Only a few counts were recorded for this clone. V and J are TRBV5-1 and TRBJ2-1, with D possibly being TRBD1 (5 bases). Trimming shortened V by 0 bases and J by 3 bases, and 7 bases separated the two germline ends. The V gene's germline CDR1 is SGHRS and CDR2 YFSETQ. The CDR3 has 14 residues. The CDR3: CASSLADSYNEQFF. For the CDR3, the DNA is TGCGCCAGCAGCTTGGCCGACAGCTACAATGAGCAGTTCTTC.

This sequence joins TRBV19 and TRBJ1-5; D perhaps matches TRBD1 (6 bases). Germline V gives CDR1 LNHDA, CDR2 SQIVND (reference sequence). There are 18 residues in the CDR3. V was clipped by 1 base and J by 1 base, with 17 bases between them. In nucleotides, the CDR3 is TGTGCCAGTAGTATAGGGGGAGACGGACAGACCAGCAATCAGCCCCAGCATTTT. Residues: CASSIGGDGQTSNQPQHF.

V is TRBV6-5 and J is TRBJ1-1; no clear D gene. Germline assignment: CDR1 MNHEY and CDR2 SVGAGI. The germline V and J ends were trimmed by 0 bases and 6 bases, with 14 bases remaining between them. This CDR3 is 15 amino acids long. CDR3 bases: TGTGCCAGCAGTTACTCATACCCCCCACAAGCTGAAGCTTTCTTT. Encoded protein: CASSYSYPPQAEAFF.

The genes are TRBV6-6 and TRBJ1-6; 8 bases align to TRBD1. CDR3 length: 15 residues. Germline CDR1 and CDR2: MNHNY and SVGAGI (reference sequence). V lost 4 bases and J lost 7; bases outside the gene matches: 6. The CDR3 loop reads CASSSQGGANSPLHF. The DNA of the CDR3 is TGTGCCAGCAGTTCACAGGGGGGGGCAAATTCACCCCTCCACTTT.

This chain connects TRBV6-5 to TRBJ1-2, with TRBD1 as a possible D gene (6 bases). Germline V lookup: CDR1 MNHEY, CDR2 SVGAGI. Trimming left V 0 bases short and J 8 bases short, with 10 bases between. This CDR3 has 13 amino acids. The CDR3 region has the DNA TGTGCCAGCAGTTACTCGGGACACGGCGGCTACACCTTC. Its protein product is CASSYSGHGGYTF.

In nucleotides, the CDR3 is TGTGCCAGCAGCTTACAGGCAAGGAATGAGCAGTTCTTC. This encodes CASSLQARNEQFF. The rearrangement links TRBV7-2 to TRBJ2-1; D gene unclear. Between the trimmed V and J ends, which lost 2 bases and 7 bases, there was a span of 9 bases. The CDR3 contains 13 residues. Germline loops: CDR1 SGHTA, CDR2 FQGNSA.

The chain combines TRBV5-1 with TRBJ2-5; TRBD1 might be the D (6 bases). The CDR3 runs to 14 residues. With 3 bases removed from V and 5 bases from J, the gap between germline ends came to 14 bases. Germline V gives CDR1 SGHRS, CDR2 YFSETQ. The CDR3 here is CASSWSGVRETQYF. The DNA for the CDR3 is TGCGCCAGCAGCTGGTCAGGGGTTCGGGAGACCCAGTACTTC.

This sequence joins TRBV6-2 or TRBV6-3 and TRBJ1-1, with TRBD1 matching 8 bases. The length of the CDR3 is 18 residues. In germline, CDR1 is MNHEY, CDR2 SVGEGT. The J segment lost 2 bases and the V segment lost 2 bases, leaving 13 bases of the junction unmatched. The CDR3 sequence: CASSYGTGKIMRNTEAFF. In nucleotides, the CDR3 is TGTGCCAGCAGTTACGGGACAGGAAAAATAATGCGTAACACTGAAGCTTTCTTT.

This clone was picked up one time. The genes are TRBV18 and TRBJ2-5; TRBD2 aligns across 14 bases. The CDR3 is made up of 15 amino acids. Per germline, CDR1 KGHSH and CDR2 LQKENI. The trim removed 6 bases at V and 5 bases at J, leaving 5 bases unmatched. CDR3 amino acids: CASSRLAGGDETQYF. CDR3 nucleotide sequence: TGTGCCAGCTCTCGACTAGCGGGAGGGGATGAGACCCAGTACTTC.

This CDR3 reads CASSLADPGSNTEAFF. The CDR3 DNA is TGTGCCAGCAGCTTAGCGGACCCGGGGTCGAACACTGAAGCTTTCTTT. The V gene is TRBV7-6, the J gene TRBJ1-1, with D unresolved. The V end lost 0 bases, the J end lost 1 base, and 12 bases lay between the germline ends. The CDR3 has 16 residues. CDR1 is SGHVS and CDR2 is FNYEAQ in the germline V gene.

The V call is TRBV24-1, the J call TRBJ2-7; D is uncertain. The CDR3 is 10 amino acids. V lost 9 bases and J lost 5, with 7 bases in between. The germline gives CDR1 KGHDR, CDR2 SFDVKD. This CDR3 is CATVSHEQYF. CDR3 nucleotides: TGTGCCACCGTTAGTCACGAGCAGTACTTC.

This clone occurred once. V gene TRBV3-1 (or the pseudogene TRBV3-2) combines with J gene TRBJ1-2; D is possibly TRBD1 (5 bases). This CDR3 region has 13 residues. V lost 7 bases, J lost 7 bases, and 16 bases lay in between. Germline V CDR1 and CDR2: LGHDT, YNNKEL (reference sequence). The CDR3 DNA reads TGTGCCAGCACCCCAGGGATTCGTGCTGGCTACACCTTC. This sequence encodes CASTPGIRAGYTF.

This clone turned up a few times. This sequence joins TRBV4-1 and TRBJ2-1; tentative D call: TRBD1 (6 bases). Germline V lookup: CDR1 MGHRA, CDR2 YSYEKL. V lost 1 base to trimming and J lost 7 bases, with 14 bases between them. This CDR3 is 15 amino acids long. CDR3 sequence reads: CASSQGTTGWNEQFF. As DNA, the CDR3 is TGCGCCAGCAGCCAAGGTACAACAGGGTGGAATGAGCAGTTCTTC.

V usage is TRBV15 and J usage is TRBJ2-6, with 9 bases that match TRBD1. Trimming removed 1 base from V and 1 base from J; junction bases left unmatched: 5. CDR1 LNHNV and CDR2 YYDKDF come from the germline V gene (reference sequence). The CDR3 runs to 18 residues. The CDR3 region has the DNA TGTGCCACCAGCAGAGCGGGACAGGGATCATCTGGGGCCAACGTCCTGACTTTC. It translates to CATSRAGQGSSGANVLTF.

CDR3 DNA sequence: TGTGCCAGCAGCCCTTTTCGCGGGGGGAACCAAGAGACCCAGTACTTC. Translation: CASSPFRGGNQETQYF. The V gene is TRBV7-9, the J gene TRBJ2-5; 8 nucleotides match TRBD2. The CDR3 runs 16 residues. Germline-derived CDR1 and CDR2 are SEHNR and FQNEAQ (reference sequence). Trimming removed 5 bases from V and 0 bases from J; junction bases left unmatched: 8.

The rearrangement links TRBV7-9 to TRBJ1-1; D possibly corresponds to TRBD1 (5 bases). Germline V gene sequence: CDR1 SEHNR, CDR2 FQNEAQ (reference sequence). Trimming took 3 bases from V and 7 from J, leaving 12 bases between them. This CDR3 is 13 amino acids long. The DNA of the CDR3 is TGTGCCAGCAGCTTCGGACCGGGGGGTGAAGCTTTCTTT. Protein sequence: CASSFGPGGEAFF.